The sequence of this TCR beta chain was determined in a study of blood T cell repertoires in COVID-19. TCRdb's copy holds only in-frame clones and misses some; the assay was immunoSEQ multiplex PCR. Here the sample spans about 180,000 clones, around 88% being singletons. The V segment lost 1 base and the J segment 1 base; nucleotides outside the gene matches: 2. Germline assignment: CDR1 LNHDA and CDR2 SQIVND (reference sequence). The length of the CDR3 is 15 residues. The sequence came from a woman in her twenties or thirties who had recovered from COVID-19. Input material: PBMCs or T cells enriched from blood (not recorded which). This sequence joins TRBV19 and TRBJ1-1; 8 positions agree with TRBD1. The CDR3 region has the DNA TGTGCCAGTAGTATAGGTCAGGGGGCGAACACTGAAGCTTTCTTT. This codes for CASSIGQGANTEAFF.